This TCR beta chain derives from a study of T cells of healthy individuals. There are a few counts of this clonotype. With 2 bases removed from V and 9 bases from J, the gap between germline ends came to 22 bases. Germline CDR1 ENHRY, CDR2 SYGVKD. This CDR3 has 17 residues. TCRdb used MiXCR to reprocess the 5' RACE reads, holding one entry per CDR3 protein. Among roughly 87,000 distinct CDR3 sequences listed, 15% to 20% were seen once. This TCR derives from a human donor in good health. The chain employs TRBV10-3 and TRBJ1-4; tentative D call: TRBD1 (5 bases). CDR3 nucleotides: TGTGCCATCAGTGAGACATCACCAGGGACGGGGCTGAAAAAACTGTTTTTT. Translation gives CAISETSPGTGLKKLFF.